The 18 T cell receptor beta chains listed next were all sequenced from one sample in a study of shared clonotypes between healthy human individuals. Libraries were prepared by immunoSEQ multiplex PCR; TCRdb keeps only in-frame clonotypes and omits some of them. The sample has some 320,000 clones; more than 75% are singletons. Sample: memory CD8+ T cells sorted from blood. Specified subset: CD45RO+ cells pooled with CCR7-negative TemRA cells. These receptors were collected from a young man in good health.

This rearrangement joins TRBV2 to TRBJ1-4; no clear D. The V gene's germline CDR1 is SNHLY and CDR2 FYNNEI. The CDR3 is 16 amino acids. The V end was cut by 1 base, the J end by 5 bases, with 14 bases between. In nucleotides, the CDR3 is TGTGCCAGCAGTGAAGTCAGATCGGCTCTCAATGAAAAACTGTTTTTT. Translating gives CASSEVRSALNEKLFF.

This clone has just one count. This chain links TRBV7-9 with TRBJ2-3; TRBD2 might be the D (5 bases). Trimming left V 0 bases short and J 4 bases short, with 5 bases between. This CDR3 region has 13 residues. Germline-derived CDR1 and CDR2 are SEHNR and FQNEAQ (reference sequence). CDR3 DNA: TGTGCCAGCAGCTTAGCAGCGGCAGATACGCAGTATTTT. Protein: CASSLAAADTQYF.

The chain combines TRBV6-5 with TRBJ1-1, with 8 bases lining up with TRBD1. This CDR3 spans 15 amino acids. V lost 5 bases to trimming and J lost 11 bases; unmatched junction nucleotides: 16. CDR1 and CDR2 from the germline V gene are MNHEY and SVGAGI. In DNA, the CDR3 is TGTGCCAGCAGTCTTTCGGCAGGGGGCCCGCATGAGGCTTTCTTT. Its protein is CASSLSAGGPHEAFF.

This clone occurred once. The genes are TRBV5-4 and TRBJ2-7, with TRBD2 matching over 12 bases. Germline V gene lookup returns CDR1 SGHNT and CDR2 YYREEE (reference sequence). After removal of 0 bases from V and 8 bases from J, the junction contained 6 bases not matched to a gene. The length of the CDR3 is 15 residues. The CDR3 sequence: CASSLVASGGGQQYF. As DNA, the CDR3 is TGTGCCAGCAGCTTGGTGGCTAGCGGGGGGGGTCAGCAGTACTTC.

This chain connects TRBV5-1 to TRBJ1-1; D is possibly TRBD1 (5 bases). Germline assignment: CDR1 SGHRS and CDR2 YFSETQ. V shed 4 bases and J shed 11 bases, with 18 bases lying between them. This CDR3 contains 13 residues. This chain's CDR3 is CASSPEGSTAAFF. Here the CDR3 DNA reads TGCGCCAGCAGCCCGGAGGGGAGTACAGCTGCTTTCTTT.

J is TRBJ2-1 and V is TRBV5-4, with D maybe TRBD2 (6 bases). The CDR3 is made up of 14 amino acids. The germline V and J ends were trimmed by 2 bases and 7 bases, with 13 bases remaining between them. From germline, CDR1 is SGHNT and CDR2 YYREEE (reference sequence). CDR3 coding DNA: TGTGCCAGCAGCTTTGGCGGGGTAAAGAATGAGCAGTTCTTC. It is translated as CASSFGGVKNEQFF.

The chain is built from TRBV4-1 and TRBJ2-7; 7 bases line up with TRBD1. Germline CDR1 and CDR2: MGHRA and YSYEKL. The CDR3 totals 14 residues. Trimming removed 1 base from V and 4 bases from J; junction bases left unmatched: 4. CDR3 in DNA: TGCGCCAGCAGCCAAGTTCCGGGACAGTACGAGCAGTACTTC. Amino acid sequence: CASSQVPGQYEQYF.

The chain's CDR3 is CASRPGDRGLADTQYF. Written as DNA, the CDR3 is TGTGCCAGCAGACCAGGGGACAGGGGGCTCGCAGATACGCAGTATTTT. The V and J genes are TRBV27 and TRBJ2-3; 12 positions agree with TRBD1. This CDR3 contains 16 residues. The germline gives CDR1 MNHEY, CDR2 SMNVEV (reference sequence). Trimming cost V 6 bases and J 4 bases; bases outside gene matches: 8.

This clone was seen more than once but under ten times. The chain links TRBV2 to TRBJ2-7; unclear D gene. This CDR3 spans 14 amino acids. Per germline, CDR1 SNHLY and CDR2 FYNNEI. Deletions cut 2 bases from V and 3 bases from J, with 11 bases between. The CDR3 sequence is CASSENMNSYEQYF. In DNA, the CDR3 is TGTGCCAGCAGTGAAAATATGAACAGCTACGAGCAGTACTTC.

This sequence joins TRBV6-5 and TRBJ1-1, with 7 bases identical to TRBD1. The V and J ends lost 2 bases and 4 bases, in that order; junction bases with no gene match: 4. This CDR3 has 14 residues. Germline assignment: CDR1 MNHEY and CDR2 SVGAGI. CDR3 in amino acids: CASSYARGATEAFF. In nucleotides, the CDR3 is TGTGCCAGCAGTTACGCCAGGGGGGCCACTGAAGCTTTCTTT.

This clone has a handful of counts. This rearrangement joins TRBV9 to TRBJ1-1, with D possibly being TRBD1 (5 bases). CDR1 is SGDLS and CDR2 is YYNGEE in the germline V gene. This CDR3 contains 13 residues. V was trimmed by 0 bases and J by 3 bases, leaving 6 bases between them. The CDR3 sequence: CASSVVGHTEAFF. The CDR3 DNA is TGTGCCAGCAGCGTAGTGGGGCACACTGAAGCTTTCTTT.

The gene calls are TRBV11-2 and TRBJ2-1, with 7 bases identical to TRBD2. The CDR3 runs 13 residues. Germline loops: CDR1 SGHAT, CDR2 FQNNGV. Trimming at V came to 4 bases and at J to 3 bases, leaving 0 bases not matched to a gene. Here the CDR3 DNA reads TGTGCCAGCAGCTCTAGCGGCTACAATGAGCAGTTCTTC. This sequence encodes CASSSSGYNEQFF.

The chain carries TRBV6-6 and TRBJ2-1; D remains ambiguous. The CDR3 runs 13 residues. Trimming pared 6 bases from V and 9 bases from J, leaving 15 bases between. Germline V gene sequence: CDR1 MNHNY, CDR2 SVGAGI (reference sequence). The CDR3 region is CASSAPPGAEQFF. DNA of the CDR3: TGTGCCAGCAGCGCTCCTCCTGGAGCTGAGCAGTTCTTC.

This chain connects TRBV7-9 to TRBJ2-4; 7 positions match TRBD2. The junction had 10 bases not matched to a gene; V was cut back by 8 bases and J by 0 bases. The CDR3 covers 16 residues. CDR1 and CDR2 (germline): SEHNR, FQNEAQ (reference sequence). The CDR3 nucleotides are TGTGCCAGCTCCACGAGCGGGAACTTAGCCAAAAACATTCAGTACTTC. This gives the protein CASSTSGNLAKNIQYF. The full variable domain, completed using reference TRBV7-9 and TRBJ2-4, is DTGVSQNPRHKITKRGQNVTFRCDPISEHNRLYWYRQTLGQGPEFLTYFQNEAQLEKSRLLSDRFSAERPKGSFSTLEIQRTEQGDSAMYLCASSTSGNLAKNIQYFGAGTRLSVL.

The V call is TRBV28, the J call TRBJ2-7; weak D call: TRBD1 (6 bases). Germline V gene lookup returns CDR1 MDHEN and CDR2 SYDVKM. The CDR3 is made up of 15 amino acids. Trimming removed 2 bases at V and 5 bases at J, with 16 bases between. CDR3 DNA: TGTGCCAGCAGTTTAACTCCAGGGGTTAGACACGAGCAGTACTTC. Amino acid sequence: CASSLTPGVRHEQYF.

The V and J genes are TRBV30 and TRBJ1-6, with 7 bases that match TRBD1. Germline loops: CDR1 GTSNPN, CDR2 SVGIG (reference sequence). With V trimmed by 2 bases and J by 9 bases, 4 bases remained unmatched. The CDR3 loop spans 13 amino acids. The CDR3 DNA reads TGTGCCTGGAGTAGACAGGGAACTTCACCCCTCCACTTT. As protein: CAWSRQGTSPLHF.

This chain uses TRBV29-1 with TRBJ2-7; no reliable D call. The CDR3 length is 13 residues. Between the trimmed V and J ends, which lost 7 bases and 0 bases, there was a span of 13 bases. Germline CDR1 and CDR2: SQVTM and ANQGSEA. The CDR3: CSAAKVSSYEQYF. CDR3 coding DNA: TGCAGCGCAGCTAAAGTTAGCTCCTACGAGCAGTACTTC.

The chain recombines TRBV27 with TRBJ1-2; no clear D. The CDR3 totals 14 residues. The ends were cut back, 2 bases at V and 0 bases at J, with 7 bases in the middle. Looked up from germline, CDR1 is MNHEY and CDR2 is SMNVEV (reference sequence). The CDR3 DNA follows: TGTGCCAGCAGTTTAGAGGCTTCTAACTATGGCTACACCTTC. Protein: CASSLEASNYGYTF.